Listed below are T cell receptor beta chains from one sample, sequenced in a study of regulatory T cells in long-lasting Graves disease. Each CDR3 protein is one row after TCRdb ran MiXCR on the multiplex PCR reads. The data show about 430,000 distinct CDR3 sequences, with around 20% seen just once and roughly an eighth held by the top ten. Specimen: peripheral blood mononuclear cells (PBMCs), collected when the disease was refractory, from a patient treated with antithyroid drugs. The receptors derive from a female donor with Graves disease. Both conserved end residues are part of each CDR3. D genes are given only for firm matches. Clone size is stated in some rows and not others, as once, few, many or a class when expanded.

D	V	J	size	DNA	CDR3
-	TRBV9	TRBJ2-2	few	TGTGCCAGCAGCTCCAGTGGTGTCGGGGAGCTGTTTTTT	CASSSSGVGELFF
-	TRBV2	TRBJ2-7	few	TGTGCCAGCGTGGTGTCAGGGGCCCTGTACGAGCAGTACTTC	CASVVSGALYEQYF
TRBD2	TRBV7-8	TRBJ2-2	many	TGTGCCAGCAGCTTAGAGGCTAGCGGGATGAACACCGGGGAGCTGTTTTTT	CASSLEASGMNTGELFF
TRBD2	TRBV6-2/TRBV6-3	TRBJ2-1	-	TGTGCCAGCCAAAGGCTAGCGGGAGCATACAATGAGCAGTTCTTC	CASQRLAGAYNEQFF
TRBD1	TRBV18	TRBJ1-2	many	TGTGCCAGCTCATCCGGACAGGGGGCTGGTGGCTACACCTTC	CASSSGQGAGGYTF
-	TRBV5-1	TRBJ2-7	many	TGCGCCAGCAGCTTGGATCGGCAGGACGAGCAGTACTTC	CASSLDRQDEQYF
TRBD1	TRBV28	TRBJ2-5	many	TGTGCCATACAGGGGGTCCCGGGGACCCAGTACTTC	CAIQGVPGTQYF
-	TRBV2	TRBJ2-5	many	TGTGCCAGCAGTGAAGAACCCGGGAAGACCCAGTACTTC	CASSEEPGKTQYF
-	TRBV6-1	TRBJ1-1	many	TGTGCCACCCCCAGATGGGGAAACACTGAAGCTTTCTTT	CATPRWGNTEAFF
TRBD2	TRBV7-6	TRBJ2-7	-	TGTGCCAGCAGCTTTAGCGGGGGTGGAAACTACGAGCAGTACTTC	CASSFSGGGNYEQYF
-	TRBV12-3/TRBV12-4	TRBJ1-2	many	TGTGCCAGCAGTTTAGCGACAGGAGAGAACTATGGCTACACCTTC	CASSLATGENYGYTF
-	TRBV3-1	TRBJ1-4	many	TGTGCCAGCAGCCGGCGCACGGGACCTGCAACTAATGAAAAACTGTTTTTT	CASSRRTGPATNEKLFF
-	TRBV6-1	TRBJ1-5	-	TGTGCCAGCAGCCTGACAGTTACAAATCAGCCCCAGCATTTT	CASSLTVTNQPQHF
-	TRBV11-2	TRBJ2-5	many	TGTGCCAGCAGCAGGACGGCCCCGTATGAAGAGACCCAGTACTTC	CASSRTAPYEETQYF
-	TRBV7-9	TRBJ2-7	many	TGTGCCAGCAGCTTAGGCCGAGGGGGGGCCTACGAGCAGTACTTC	CASSLGRGGAYEQYF
-	TRBV3-1	TRBJ2-3	few	TGTGCCACCGCAAGGCTACCCTTCACAGATACGCAGTATTTT	CATARLPFTDTQYF
TRBD2	TRBV2	TRBJ2-5	many	TGTGCCAGCAGTGATGAGACAGGCGGGGGGGAGACCCAGTACTTC	CASSDETGGGETQYF
TRBD2	TRBV20-1	TRBJ2-7	-	TGCAGTGCCTCTAGCGGGCTAACCTACGAGCAGTACTTC	CSASSGLTYEQYF
-	TRBV25-1	TRBJ1-1	few	TGTGCCAGCAGCCGGGTGAGCACTGAAGCTTTCTTT	CASSRVSTEAFF
-	TRBV25-1	TRBJ2-7	-	TGTGCCAGCAGTGACTCCCCGAGGGTTGAGCAGTACTTC	CASSDSPRVEQYF
-	TRBV9	TRBJ2-7	-	TGTGCCAGCAGCCCTAGTTACTTCAACAGCTCCTACGAGCAGTACTTC	CASSPSYFNSSYEQYF
-	TRBV7-3	TRBJ2-2	once	TGTGCCAACATCTTGAGGGGAAGGAACACCGGGGAGCTGTTTTTT	CANILRGRNTGELFF
-	TRBV28	TRBJ2-7	few	TGTGCCAGCAGTTTATACTTTCTCTACGAGCAGTACTTC	CASSLYFLYEQYF
-	TRBV9	TRBJ2-3	few	TGTGCCAGCAGCGTAGATGGCTTACCCACAGATACGCAGTATTTT	CASSVDGLPTDTQYF
-	TRBV7-9	TRBJ2-4	-	TGTGCCAGCAGCTTAGGGGCGGGGATAGCCAAAAACATTCAGTACTTC	CASSLGAGIAKNIQYF
-	TRBV11-1	TRBJ1-2	-	TGTGCCAGCAGCTTAGAGAGTGGAATGGAGGCGAACTATGGCTACACCTTC	CASSLESGMEANYGYTF
-	TRBV28	TRBJ2-1	-	TGTGCCAGCAGTTTATTGGGGGGCGCTGAGCAGTTCTTC	CASSLLGGAEQFF
TRBD2	TRBV2	TRBJ2-3	-	TGTGCCACCTCTAGCGGGGCCACAGATACGCAGTATTTT	CATSSGATDTQYF
TRBD1	TRBV27	TRBJ2-7	many	TGTGCCAGCAGTTCCGAAATGACAGGGGTTAGATCCTACGAGCAGTACTTC	CASSSEMTGVRSYEQYF
-	TRBV20-1	TRBJ2-7	few	TGCAGAGGACCCGAGCGCTACGAGCAGTACTTC	CRGPERYEQYF
TRBD1	TRBV27	TRBJ2-7	many	TGTGCCAGCAGTCCCTACGACAGGGTCGAGCAGTACTTC	CASSPYDRVEQYF
-	TRBV28	TRBJ2-6	-	TGTGCCAACAGTTTGGGGGGCTCTGGGGCCAACGTCCTGACTTTC	CANSLGGSGANVLTF
TRBD1	TRBV28	TRBJ1-1	many	TGTGCCAGCAGCCGGAGCAGACAGGGGGGCGCGCTGAACACTGAAGCTTTCTTT	CASSRSRQGGALNTEAFF
-	TRBV10-3	TRBJ2-7	-	TGTGCCATCAGCTCAACTGAGCCCCACGAGCAGTACTTC	CAISSTEPHEQYF
TRBD2	TRBV20-1	TRBJ2-1	few	TGCAGTGCTAGAGATGCGGCGGGAGCTCCTACCCGTTCCCAGTTCTTC	CSARDAAGAPTRSQFF
-	TRBV5-4	TRBJ2-1	-	TGTGCCAGCAGCTTGTGGCTCGGTGACAATGAGCAGTTCTTC	CASSLWLGDNEQFF
-	TRBV25-1	TRBJ1-2	-	TGTGCCAGCAGTGAATATTTCGTCGGTAACTATGGCTACACCTTC	CASSEYFVGNYGYTF
TRBD1	TRBV5-1	TRBJ1-2	-	TGCGCCAGCAGCTCAGGACAGGGGGAAGTCTATGGCTACACCTTC	CASSSGQGEVYGYTF
-	TRBV3-1	TRBJ2-2	many	TGTGCCAGCAGTCAAGGGGGGGGTACTGGGGAGCTGTTTTTT	CASSQGGGTGELFF
TRBD2	TRBV6-2/TRBV6-3	TRBJ2-7	-	TGTGCCAGCACCCTCAGCGGGAGAGTCCACGAGCAGTACTTC	CASTLSGRVHEQYF
-	TRBV7-8	TRBJ2-1	-	TGTGCCAGCAGCTTAGCTATTATCCATGAGCAGTTCTTC	CASSLAIIHEQFF
TRBD2	TRBV28	TRBJ2-7	many	TGTGCCAGCACGCGCAGCGGGAGCTCCTACGAGCAGTACTTC	CASTRSGSSYEQYF
-	TRBV6-5	TRBJ2-5	many	TGTGCCAGCAGTTACTTAGGGGGGCTTGAGACCCAGTACTTC	CASSYLGGLETQYF
-	TRBV25-1	TRBJ1-2	few	TGTGCCAGCAGTGAAAGGGGGACGAGCTACACCTTC	CASSERGTSYTF
-	TRBV20-1	TRBJ2-2	-	TGCAGTGCTAGAGGTCTGGAGACCGGGGAGCTGTTTTTT	CSARGLETGELFF
TRBD1	TRBV19	TRBJ1-1	-	TGTGCCAGTAGCCCAGTCCCGGGACAGGGGGCGAACACTGAAGCTTTCTTT	CASSPVPGQGANTEAFF
-	TRBV6-5	TRBJ2-5	few	TGTGCCAGCAGTTACCCCTGGGGTAGCGGCCAAGAGACCCAGTACTTC	CASSYPWGSGQETQYF
-	TRBV15	TRBJ2-7	many	TGTGCCACCAGCAGAGACAGGACAGCCTACGAGCAGTACTTC	CATSRDRTAYEQYF
TRBD1	TRBV15	TRBJ1-2	few	TGTGCCACCAGCAGAGCCACAGGGGCTATCAACTATGGCTACACCTTC	CATSRATGAINYGYTF
-	TRBV6-2/TRBV6-3	TRBJ2-3	-	TGTGCCAGCAACCGAGCGGGAGATACGCAGTATTTT	CASNRAGDTQYF
TRBD1	TRBV6-1	TRBJ2-7	once	TGTGCCAGCAAAACAGGGGTTAGCTCCTACGAGCAGTACTTC	CASKTGVSSYEQYF
-	TRBV12-3/TRBV12-4	TRBJ2-2	many	TGTGCCAGCAGTTTACAACACAACACCGGGGAGCTGTTTTTT	CASSLQHNTGELFF
TRBD2	TRBV20-1	TRBJ2-7	-	TGCAGTGCTAGGGGGACTAGCGGGACTGAGGCCTACGAGCAGTACTTC	CSARGTSGTEAYEQYF
-	TRBV20-1	TRBJ1-1	many	TGCAGTGCTAGAGCTACCAACACTGAAGCTTTCTTT	CSARATNTEAFF
-	TRBV28	TRBJ1-1	many	TGTGCCAGCAGTTTAGCCCAGGAACACACTGAAGCTTTCTTT	CASSLAQEHTEAFF
-	TRBV10-3	TRBJ2-2	many	TGTGCCATCAGACTGGGCGGTACCGGGGAGCTGTTTTTT	CAIRLGGTGELFF
-	TRBV6-1	TRBJ1-5	many	TGTGCCAGCAGCTCCGGGGGGTCCGCGTCCCAGCATTTT	CASSSGGSASQHF
-	TRBV7-2	TRBJ2-7	few	TGTGCCAGCAGCTTATCGGGGGCCCGCTCCTACGAGCAGTACTTC	CASSLSGARSYEQYF
-	TRBV19	TRBJ2-7	-	TGTGCCAGTAGTATCCGGGACGGCTACTACGAGCAGTACTTC	CASSIRDGYYEQYF